This T cell receptor (beta chain) was documented in a study of response to subunit inactivated influenza vaccine. Overall study results and limits: T cells newly recruited by each seasonal influenza vaccination are few, the authors suggested.

Remarks on this clonotype: Its antigen is undetermined. Its ends do not fully match the called genes, so a read error is possible.

The CDR3 covers 15 residues. Germline assignment: CDR1 MNHEY and CDR2 SMNVEV (reference sequence). Each CDR3 protein gets one entry after TCRdb re-called the RT-PCR reads with MiXCR. The data show 750,000 to 850,000 distinct CDR3 sequences, less than 20% seen once. The sequencing used PBMCs from blood, collected approximately 5 days after vaccination. This TCR came from a man aged 50-59 years who received an inactivated influenza vaccine. J is TRBJ2-3 and V is TRBV27, with TRBD2 as a possible D gene (6 bases). DNA of the CDR3: TGTGCCAGCAGTTTTTACGGTACTAGCACAGATACGCATTATTTT. Its translation: CASSFYGTSTDTHYF.